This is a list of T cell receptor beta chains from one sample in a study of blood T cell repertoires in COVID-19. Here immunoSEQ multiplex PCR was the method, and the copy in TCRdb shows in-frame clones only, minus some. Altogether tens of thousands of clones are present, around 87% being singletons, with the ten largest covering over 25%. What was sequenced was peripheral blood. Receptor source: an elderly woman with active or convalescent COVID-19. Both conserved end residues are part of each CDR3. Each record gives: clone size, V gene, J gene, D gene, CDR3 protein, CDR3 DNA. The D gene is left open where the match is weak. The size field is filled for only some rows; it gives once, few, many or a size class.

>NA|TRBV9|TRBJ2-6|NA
CASSVDSGISGANVLTF
TGTGCCAGCAGCGTGGACTCGGGGATCTCTGGGGCCAACGTCCTGACTTTC
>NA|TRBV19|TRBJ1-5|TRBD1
CASRTTTGNFQPQHF
TGTGCCAGTAGGACGACGACAGGGAATTTCCAGCCCCAGCATTTT
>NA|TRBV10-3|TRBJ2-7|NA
CAIMDSVSYEQYF
TGTGCCATCATGGACTCGGTATCCTACGAGCAGTACTTC
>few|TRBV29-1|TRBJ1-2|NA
CSEPTDRAYGYTF
TGCAGCGAGCCAACAGACCGCGCCTATGGCTACACCTTC
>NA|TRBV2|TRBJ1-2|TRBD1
CASKDRVDGYTF
TGTGCCAGCAAGGACAGGGTGGATGGCTACACCTTC
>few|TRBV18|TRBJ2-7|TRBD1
CASSPPTGGTYEQYF
TGTGCCAGCTCACCACCAACAGGGGGAACCTACGAGCAGTACTTC
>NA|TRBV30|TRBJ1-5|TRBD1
CAWSNFRQGDASNQPQHF
TGTGCCTGGAGTAACTTTCGACAGGGTGATGCGAGCAATCAGCCCCAGCATTTT
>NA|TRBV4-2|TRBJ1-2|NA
CASSQEELPYGYTF
TGTGCCAGCAGCCAAGAGGAGCTGCCATATGGCTACACCTTC
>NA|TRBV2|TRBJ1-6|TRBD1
CATKGTGQNNSPLHF
TGTGCCACGAAAGGGACAGGTCAAAATAATTCACCCCTCCACTTT
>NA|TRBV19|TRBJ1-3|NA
CASSIADRPGNTIYF
TGTGCCAGTAGTATAGCGGACAGACCTGGAAACACCATATATTTT
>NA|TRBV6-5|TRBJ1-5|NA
CASSYSRYSNQPQHF
TGTGCCAGCAGTTACTCGAGGTATAGCAATCAGCCCCAGCATTTT
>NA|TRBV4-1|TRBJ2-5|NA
CASSRGQIETQYF
TGCGCCAGCAGCCGAGGACAGATAGAGACCCAGTACTTC
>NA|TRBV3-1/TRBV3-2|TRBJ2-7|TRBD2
CASSPWRGLAGGPASDEQYF
TGTGCCAGCAGCCCATGGCGGGGACTAGCGGGGGGGCCAGCATCGGACGAGCAGTACTTC
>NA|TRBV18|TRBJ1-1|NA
CASSPWQSNTEAFF
TGTGCCAGCTCACCGTGGCAATCGAACACTGAAGCTTTCTTT
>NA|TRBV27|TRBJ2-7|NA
CASSSGDHYEQYF
TGTGCCAGCAGTTCAGGGGACCACTACGAGCAGTACTTC
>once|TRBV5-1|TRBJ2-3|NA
CASNPGSTDTQYF
TGCGCCAGCAATCCGGGTAGCACAGATACGCAGTATTTT
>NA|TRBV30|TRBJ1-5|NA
CAWSVGGDQPQHF
TGTGCCTGGAGTGTAGGGGGTGATCAGCCCCAGCATTTT
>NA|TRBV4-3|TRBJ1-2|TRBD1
CASSQDLGDRYYGYTF
TGCGCCAGCAGCCAAGATTTGGGGGACAGGTACTATGGCTACACCTTC
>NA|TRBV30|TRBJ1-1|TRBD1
CAWSVEGARTDTEAFF
TGTGCCTGGAGTGTAGAGGGGGCGAGGACGGACACTGAAGCTTTCTTT
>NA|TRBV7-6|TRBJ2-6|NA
CASSLSSGANVLTF
TGTGCCAGCAGCCTTAGCTCTGGGGCCAACGTCCTGACTTTC
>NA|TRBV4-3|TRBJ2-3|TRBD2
CASSQDVTSGGASSADTQYF
TGCGCCAGCAGCCAAGATGTTACTAGCGGGGGGGCCAGCAGCGCAGATACGCAGTATTTT
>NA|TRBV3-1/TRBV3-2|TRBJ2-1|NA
CASSQARDWRYNEQFF
TGTGCCAGCAGCCAAGCAAGGGACTGGCGATACAATGAGCAGTTCTTC
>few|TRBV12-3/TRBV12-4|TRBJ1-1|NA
CASSHTGTEAFF
TGTGCCAGCAGCCACACCGGGACAGAAGCTTTCTTT
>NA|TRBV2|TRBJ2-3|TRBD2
CASTPGGEGTDTQYF
TGTGCCAGCACTCCCGGGGGGGAGGGAACAGATACGCAGTATTTT
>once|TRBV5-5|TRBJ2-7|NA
CASSLVNNYEQYF
TGTGCCAGCAGCCTAGTAAACAACTACGAGCAGTACTTC
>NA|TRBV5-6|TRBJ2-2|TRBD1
CASSFDRGSNTGELFF
TGTGCCAGCAGCTTCGACAGGGGGTCGAACACCGGGGAGCTGTTTTTT
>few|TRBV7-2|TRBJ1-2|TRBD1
CASSLDRGQRGYTF
TGTGCCAGCAGCTTAGACAGGGGACAACGGGGCTACACCTTC
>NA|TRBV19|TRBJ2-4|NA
CASSIAPGQKNIQYF
TGTGCCAGTAGTATTGCACCGGGTCAGAAAAACATTCAGTACTTC
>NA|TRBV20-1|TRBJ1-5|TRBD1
CSASGDRGINQPQHF
TGCAGTGCTAGTGGGGACAGGGGAATTAATCAGCCCCAGCATTTT
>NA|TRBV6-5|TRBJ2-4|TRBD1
CASRPQGSQNIQYF
TGTGCCAGCAGGCCACAGGGGAGCCAAAACATTCAGTACTTC
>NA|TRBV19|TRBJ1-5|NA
CASSTGLDGQPQHF
TGTGCCAGTAGTACGGGACTTGATGGTCAGCCCCAGCATTTT
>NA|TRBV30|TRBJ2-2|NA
CAWRGGLNTGELFF
TGTGCCTGGAGAGGAGGACTGAACACCGGGGAGCTGTTTTTT
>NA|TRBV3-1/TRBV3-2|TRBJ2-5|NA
CASSRIGGGAGYF
TGTGCCAGCAGCCGAATCGGAGGGGGCGCGGGGTACTTC
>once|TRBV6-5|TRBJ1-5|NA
CASIRQVPSNQPQHF
TGTGCCAGTATTCGACAGGTTCCTAGCAATCAGCCCCAGCATTTT
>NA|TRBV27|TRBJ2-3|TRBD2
CASSPPTSPGIGTQYF
TGTGCCAGCAGTCCCCCGACTAGCCCCGGGATAGGGACGCAGTATTTT
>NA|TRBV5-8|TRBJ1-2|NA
CASSSLRVMYGYTF
TGTGCCAGCAGCTCCTTACGAGTAATGTATGGCTACACCTTC
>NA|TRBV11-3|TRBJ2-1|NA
CASSFQGDEQFF
TGTGCCAGCAGCTTCCAGGGCGATGAGCAGTTCTTC
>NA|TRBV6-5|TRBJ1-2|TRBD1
CASSYSGGMSYTF
TGTGCCAGCAGTTATTCAGGGGGCATGAGCTACACCTTC
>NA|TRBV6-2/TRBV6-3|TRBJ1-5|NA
CASSYLGGSNQPQHF
TGTGCCAGCAGTTACTTGGGCGGGAGCAATCAGCCCCAGCATTTT
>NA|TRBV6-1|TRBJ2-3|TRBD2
CASSVSGGPGTDTQYF
TGTGCCAGCAGTGTTAGCGGGGGGCCCGGCACAGATACGCAGTATTTT
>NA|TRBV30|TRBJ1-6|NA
CAWSGPGRGDSPLHF
TGTGCCTGGAGTGGGCCTGGCAGGGGAGATTCACCCCTCCACTTT
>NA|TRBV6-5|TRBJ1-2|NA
CASSYLPGDLHGYTF
TGTGCCAGCAGCTATCTACCAGGGGACCTTCATGGCTACACCTTC
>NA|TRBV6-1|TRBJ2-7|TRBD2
CASSDQAGGPYEQYF
TGTGCCAGCAGTGATCAGGCGGGGGGGCCCTACGAGCAGTACTTC
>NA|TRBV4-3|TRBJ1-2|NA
CASSQDPGQTNYGYTF
TGCGCCAGCAGCCAAGACCCGGGTCAGACTAACTATGGCTACACCTTC
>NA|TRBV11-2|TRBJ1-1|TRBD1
CASSPSGTGIKEAFF
TGTGCCAGCAGCCCCTCCGGGACAGGGATCAAGGAAGCTTTCTTT
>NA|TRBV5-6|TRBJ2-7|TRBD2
CASRRGANRAGKYEQYF
TGTGCCAGCAGGCGGGGGGCGAACAGGGCAGGGAAGTACGAGCAGTACTTC
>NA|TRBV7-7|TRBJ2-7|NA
CASSLAANGYEQYF
TGTGCCAGCAGCTTAGCTGCGAATGGCTACGAGCAGTACTTC
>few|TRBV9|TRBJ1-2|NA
CASSVGMGTTPDGYTF
TGTGCCAGCAGCGTAGGTATGGGCACCACCCCAGATGGCTACACCTTC
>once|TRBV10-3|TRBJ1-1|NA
CAIRTSADTEAFF
TGTGCCATCAGGACCTCGGCGGACACTGAAGCTTTCTTT
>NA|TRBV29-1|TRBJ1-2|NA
CSATRRGSNYGYTF
TGCAGCGCTACCCGCAGGGGTTCTAACTATGGCTACACCTTC
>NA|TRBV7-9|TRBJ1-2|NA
CASSRYPDSLYGYTF
TGTGCCAGCAGCCGTTATCCCGACAGCCTCTATGGCTACACCTTC